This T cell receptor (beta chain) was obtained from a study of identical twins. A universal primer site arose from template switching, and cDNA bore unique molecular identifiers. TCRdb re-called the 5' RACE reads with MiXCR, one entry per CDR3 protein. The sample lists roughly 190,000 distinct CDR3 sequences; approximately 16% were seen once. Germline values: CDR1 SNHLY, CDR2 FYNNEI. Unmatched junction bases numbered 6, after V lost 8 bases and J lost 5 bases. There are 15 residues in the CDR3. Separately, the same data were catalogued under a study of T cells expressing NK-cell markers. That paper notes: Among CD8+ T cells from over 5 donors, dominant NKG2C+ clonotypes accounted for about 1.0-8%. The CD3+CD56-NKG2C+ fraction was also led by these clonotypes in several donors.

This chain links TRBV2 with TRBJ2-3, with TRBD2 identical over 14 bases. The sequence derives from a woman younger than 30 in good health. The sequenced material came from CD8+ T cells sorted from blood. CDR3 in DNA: TGTGCCAGCGCTCCGGGACTAGCGGGAGAAGATACGCAGTATTTT. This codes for CASAPGLAGEDTQYF.